These T cell receptor beta chains were read from a single sample in a study of T cells in localized non-small cell lung cancer. Clones were sequenced by immunoSEQ multiplex PCR, and TCRdb holds only the in-frame ones, with some missing. The table shows 130,000 or so clones, with roughly nine tenths occurring only once. The sequencing here drew on peripheral blood, taken before any cancer treatment. The receptors here all came from an older female donor with stage I lung adenocarcinoma. Each CDR3 is given with its conserved first and last residue. The D gene is left open where the match is weak.

CDR3 protein: CASSLGKGDRGRFSGTEAFF
V gene: TRBV11-3
J gene: TRBJ1-1
D gene: TRBD1
CDR3 length: 20

CDR3 protein: CASSPQTGNSYEQYF
V gene: TRBV9
J gene: TRBJ2-7
D gene: .
CDR3 length: 15

CDR3 protein: CSVAQGQVTGELFF
V gene: TRBV29-1
J gene: TRBJ2-2
D gene: .
CDR3 length: 14

CDR3 protein: CASSSGSLGGDEQFF
V gene: TRBV7-9
J gene: TRBJ2-1
D gene: .
CDR3 length: 15

CDR3 protein: CASSIGSGRIYEQYF
V gene: TRBV19
J gene: TRBJ2-7
D gene: TRBD2
CDR3 length: 15

CDR3 protein: CASSPETGVNTEAFF
V gene: TRBV7-9
J gene: TRBJ1-1
D gene: TRBD1
CDR3 length: 15

CDR3 protein: CASSLVTSGNYEQYF
V gene: TRBV5-1
J gene: TRBJ2-7
D gene: TRBD2
CDR3 length: 15

CDR3 protein: CASSRDARQPQHF
V gene: TRBV6-5
J gene: TRBJ1-5
D gene: .
CDR3 length: 13

CDR3 protein: CASSLTGTGVRQPQHF
V gene: TRBV28
J gene: TRBJ1-5
D gene: TRBD1
CDR3 length: 16

CDR3 protein: CASRSDKRSTDTQYF
V gene: TRBV25-1
J gene: TRBJ2-3
D gene: .
CDR3 length: 15

CDR3 protein: CASSSQEGYAQYF
V gene: TRBV5-1
J gene: TRBJ2-7
D gene: .
CDR3 length: 13

CDR3 protein: CASSFSVFRLAGVRPYNEQFF
V gene: TRBV28
J gene: TRBJ2-1
D gene: TRBD2
CDR3 length: 21

CDR3 protein: CAISVGRENTEAFF
V gene: TRBV10-3
J gene: TRBJ1-1
D gene: .
CDR3 length: 14

CDR3 protein: CASCESRNQPQHF
V gene: TRBV6-6
J gene: TRBJ1-5
D gene: .
CDR3 length: 13

CDR3 protein: CASSPPSGSAGNTIYF
V gene: TRBV18
J gene: TRBJ1-3
D gene: .
CDR3 length: 16

CDR3 protein: CASSDVAGGYEQYF
V gene: TRBV6-4
J gene: TRBJ2-7
D gene: TRBD2
CDR3 length: 14

CDR3 protein: CASRTGTGGFSTDTQYF
V gene: TRBV5-5
J gene: TRBJ2-3
D gene: TRBD1
CDR3 length: 17

CDR3 protein: CASSWGTGRDQPQHF
V gene: TRBV2
J gene: TRBJ1-5
D gene: TRBD1
CDR3 length: 15

CDR3 protein: CASNRDRGLYEQYF
V gene: TRBV2
J gene: TRBJ2-7
D gene: TRBD1
CDR3 length: 14

CDR3 protein: CASIEPGQMNTEAFF
V gene: TRBV19
J gene: TRBJ1-1
D gene: TRBD1
CDR3 length: 15

CDR3 protein: CASKTGTAYTGELFF
V gene: TRBV19
J gene: TRBJ2-2
D gene: TRBD1
CDR3 length: 15

CDR3 protein: CASSQVISTDTQYF
V gene: TRBV4-1
J gene: TRBJ2-3
D gene: .
CDR3 length: 14

CDR3 protein: CASSLPGTGANVLTF
V gene: TRBV5-6
J gene: TRBJ2-6
D gene: .
CDR3 length: 15

CDR3 protein: CASSERVPVHEQYF
V gene: TRBV6-1
J gene: TRBJ2-7
D gene: .
CDR3 length: 14

CDR3 protein: CASHKRDSETQYF
V gene: TRBV28
J gene: TRBJ2-5
D gene: TRBD2
CDR3 length: 13

CDR3 protein: CASSLEQASKYF
V gene: TRBV7-9
J gene: TRBJ2-7
D gene: .
CDR3 length: 12

CDR3 protein: CASSLYTNGYTF
V gene: TRBV7-8
J gene: TRBJ1-2
D gene: .
CDR3 length: 12

CDR3 protein: CATDSYGYTF
V gene: TRBV19
J gene: TRBJ1-2
D gene: .
CDR3 length: 10

CDR3 protein: CASSFTTASSGTPNEKLFF
V gene: TRBV5-1
J gene: TRBJ1-4
D gene: .
CDR3 length: 19

CDR3 protein: CASSIGNVEGTEAFF
V gene: TRBV19
J gene: TRBJ1-1
D gene: .
CDR3 length: 15

CDR3 protein: CASSPFRTVTDTQYF
V gene: TRBV4-1
J gene: TRBJ2-3
D gene: .
CDR3 length: 15

CDR3 protein: CASSRQPNTEAFF
V gene: TRBV10-1
J gene: TRBJ1-1
D gene: .
CDR3 length: 13

CDR3 protein: CASSGGGLAEYNEQFF
V gene: TRBV2
J gene: TRBJ2-1
D gene: TRBD2
CDR3 length: 16

CDR3 protein: CASSQTGLGGNTIYF
V gene: TRBV5-6
J gene: TRBJ1-3
D gene: .
CDR3 length: 15

CDR3 protein: CASSKLAWGYEQYF
V gene: TRBV28
J gene: TRBJ2-7
D gene: TRBD2
CDR3 length: 14

CDR3 protein: CASSVDIRTGELFF
V gene: TRBV9
J gene: TRBJ2-2
D gene: .
CDR3 length: 14

CDR3 protein: CASSLGESSYNEQFF
V gene: TRBV5-1
J gene: TRBJ2-1
D gene: .
CDR3 length: 15

CDR3 protein: CASSLVAGRGANTGELFF
V gene: TRBV7-6
J gene: TRBJ2-2
D gene: .
CDR3 length: 18

CDR3 protein: CASSPRLDEQFF
V gene: TRBV7-2
J gene: TRBJ2-1
D gene: .
CDR3 length: 12

CDR3 protein: CASNRQGGEQETQYF
V gene: TRBV2
J gene: TRBJ2-5
D gene: .
CDR3 length: 15

CDR3 protein: CASSLFPPQGLSSYEQYF
V gene: TRBV5-1
J gene: TRBJ2-7
D gene: .
CDR3 length: 18

CDR3 protein: CATSREGLTNTGELFF
V gene: TRBV15
J gene: TRBJ2-2
D gene: .
CDR3 length: 16

CDR3 protein: CASSLLPERNYEQYF
V gene: TRBV14
J gene: TRBJ2-7
D gene: .
CDR3 length: 15

CDR3 protein: CAISASLGSYNEQFF
V gene: TRBV10-3
J gene: TRBJ2-1
D gene: .
CDR3 length: 15

CDR3 protein: CASSLVEGGIKTQYF
V gene: TRBV7-8
J gene: TRBJ2-5
D gene: .
CDR3 length: 15

CDR3 protein: CASSLGGLRGASYEQYF
V gene: TRBV5-6
J gene: TRBJ2-7
D gene: TRBD2
CDR3 length: 17

CDR3 protein: CASRLAGGTYEQYF
V gene: TRBV6-5
J gene: .
D gene: TRBD2
CDR3 length: 14

CDR3 protein: CASSLGQVISYEQYF
V gene: TRBV18
J gene: TRBJ2-7
D gene: TRBD1
CDR3 length: 15

CDR3 protein: CASSLMAPSRTGELFF
V gene: TRBV27
J gene: TRBJ2-2
D gene: .
CDR3 length: 16

CDR3 protein: CASSKGGVHTEAFF
V gene: TRBV9
J gene: TRBJ1-1
D gene: .
CDR3 length: 14